This TCR beta chain was identified during a study of naive and memory T cell subsets. Study results and limitations: TCR counts from RNA may reflect activation-linked expression changes. In naive cells, over 90% of TCR sequences were seen only once. No ground truth validated the naive and memory repertoire findings.

Trimming cost V 4 bases and J 2 bases; bases outside gene matches: 5. The germline V gene has CDR1 GTSNPN and CDR2 SVGIG (reference sequence). CDR3 length: 15 residues. The beta constant-region primer was an equimolar mix of two oligonucleotides covering TRBC1 and TRBC2. Nested alpha and beta constant-region primers with the SP2 primer drove four PCR rounds on ligated cDNA. TCRdb called the UMI-ligation and nested PCR reads again in MiXCR, with one record for every CDR3 protein. The sample holds about 85,000 distinct CDR3 sequences, around 14% seen once. As concerns this clonotype: Its target is not known.

Sample: central memory CD4+ T cells from blood. The chain is built from TRBV30 and TRBJ2-5, with TRBD2 matching 12 bases. This sequence originates from a human donor in good health. CDR3 sequence reads: CAWTTGLAGQETQYF. The CDR3 nucleotides are TGTGCCTGGACCACCGGACTAGCGGGACAAGAGACCCAGTACTTC.